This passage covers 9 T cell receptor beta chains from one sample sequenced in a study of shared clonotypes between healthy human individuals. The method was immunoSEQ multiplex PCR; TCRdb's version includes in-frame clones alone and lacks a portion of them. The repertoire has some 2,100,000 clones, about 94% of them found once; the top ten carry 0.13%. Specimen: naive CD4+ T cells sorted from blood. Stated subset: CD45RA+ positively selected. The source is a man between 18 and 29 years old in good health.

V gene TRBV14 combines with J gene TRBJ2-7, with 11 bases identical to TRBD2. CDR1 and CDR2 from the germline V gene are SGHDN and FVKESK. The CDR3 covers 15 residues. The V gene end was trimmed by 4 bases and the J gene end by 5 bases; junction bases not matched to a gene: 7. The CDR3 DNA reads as TGTGCCAGCAGCCTCCTAAGGACTAGCGGGCACGAGCAGTACTTC. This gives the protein CASSLLRTSGHEQYF.

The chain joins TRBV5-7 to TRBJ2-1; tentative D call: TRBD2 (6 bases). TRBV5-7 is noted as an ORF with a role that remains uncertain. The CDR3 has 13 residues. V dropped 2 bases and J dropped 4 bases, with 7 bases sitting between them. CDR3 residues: CASSFGTYNEQFF. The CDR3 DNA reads TGTGCCAGCAGCTTCGGGACTTACAATGAGCAGTTCTTC.

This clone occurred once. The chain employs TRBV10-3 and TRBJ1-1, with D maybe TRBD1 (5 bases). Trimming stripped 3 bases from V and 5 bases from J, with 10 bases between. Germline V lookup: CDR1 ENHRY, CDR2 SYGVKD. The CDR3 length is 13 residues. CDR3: CAISDGGTTEAFF. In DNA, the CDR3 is TGTGCCATCAGTGATGGGGGAACTACTGAAGCTTTCTTT.

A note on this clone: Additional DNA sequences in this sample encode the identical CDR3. CDR3 region: CASSRTANTEAFF. CDR3 DNA: TGTGCCAGCAGCCGGACAGCGAACACTGAAGCTTTCTTT. This rearrangement joins TRBV6-1 to TRBJ1-1; tentatively, D is TRBD1 (6 bases). The length of the CDR3 is 13 residues. Looked up from germline, CDR1 is MNHNS and CDR2 is SASEGT. The V end lost 6 bases, the J end lost 1 base, and 9 bases lay between the germline ends.

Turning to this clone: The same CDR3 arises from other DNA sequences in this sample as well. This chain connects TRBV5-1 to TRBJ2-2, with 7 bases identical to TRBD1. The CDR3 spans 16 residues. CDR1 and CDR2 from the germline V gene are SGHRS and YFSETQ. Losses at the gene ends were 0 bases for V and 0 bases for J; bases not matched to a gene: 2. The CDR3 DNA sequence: TGCGCCAGCAGCTTGGGGGGGACAGCGAACACCGGGGAGCTGTTTTTT. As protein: CASSLGGTANTGELFF.

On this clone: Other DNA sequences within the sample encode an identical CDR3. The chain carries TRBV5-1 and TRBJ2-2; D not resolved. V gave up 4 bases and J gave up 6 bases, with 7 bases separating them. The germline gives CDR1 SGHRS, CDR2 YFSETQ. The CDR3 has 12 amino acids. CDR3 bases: TGCGCCAGCAGCCTGGGTGCCGGGGAGCTGTTTTTT. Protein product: CASSLGAGELFF.

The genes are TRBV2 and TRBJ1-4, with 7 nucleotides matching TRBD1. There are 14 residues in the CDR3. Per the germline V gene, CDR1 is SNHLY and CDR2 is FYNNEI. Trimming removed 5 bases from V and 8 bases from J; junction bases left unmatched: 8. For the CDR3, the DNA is TGTGCCAGCAGTAAGGACAGGAGTGAGGAAAAACTGTTTTTT. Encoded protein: CASSKDRSEEKLFF.

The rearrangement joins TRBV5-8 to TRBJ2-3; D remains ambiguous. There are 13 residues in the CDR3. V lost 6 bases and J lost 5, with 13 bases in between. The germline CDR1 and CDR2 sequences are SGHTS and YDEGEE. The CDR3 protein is CASTYLLVDTQYF. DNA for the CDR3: TGTGCCAGCACCTACCTCTTAGTAGATACGCAGTATTTT.

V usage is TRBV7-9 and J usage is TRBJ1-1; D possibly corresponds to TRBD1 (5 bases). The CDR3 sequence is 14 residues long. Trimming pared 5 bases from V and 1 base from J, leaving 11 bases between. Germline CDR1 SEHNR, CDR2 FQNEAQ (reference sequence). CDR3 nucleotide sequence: TGTGCCAGCAGCCCAACAGACAGGAACACTGAAGCTTTCTTT. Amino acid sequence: CASSPTDRNTEAFF.